Below, 2 T cell receptor beta chains from the same sample are listed, as sequenced in a study of neurological immune-mediated disorders. TCRdb re-derived calls from the 5' RACE reads in MiXCR, one entry per CDR3 protein. The sample holds 50,000 or so distinct CDR3 sequences; about 12% are singletons and the top ten take 4.5%. Documented time point: longitudinal time-point 2. Sequencing was done on a sample of PBMCs. The receptors stem from a male donor with HTLV-1-associated myelopathy (HAM/TSP).

This clonotype occurred many times. The rearrangement links TRBV5-1 to TRBJ2-2, with TRBD1 matching over 9 bases. V gave up 7 bases and J gave up 3 bases; unmatched junction bases: 10. Per the germline V gene, CDR1 is SGHRS and CDR2 is YFSETQ. The CDR3 extends over 16 amino acids. The CDR3 sequence: CASVPWDRVDTGELFF. The DNA for the CDR3 is TGCGCCAGCGTTCCCTGGGACAGGGTGGACACCGGGGAGCTGTTTTTT.

The table lists this clonotype with many counts. The chain's CDR3 is CASSLGQGSANVLTF. The CDR3 coding sequence is TGTGCCAGCAGCTTAGGACAGGGATCGGCCAACGTCCTGACTTTC. This rearrangement joins TRBV11-2 to TRBJ2-6; 7 nucleotides align to TRBD1. The germline V gene has CDR1 SGHAT and CDR2 FQNNGV. The CDR3 is 15 residues long. The junction had 3 bases not matched to a gene; V was cut back by 1 base and J by 6 bases.